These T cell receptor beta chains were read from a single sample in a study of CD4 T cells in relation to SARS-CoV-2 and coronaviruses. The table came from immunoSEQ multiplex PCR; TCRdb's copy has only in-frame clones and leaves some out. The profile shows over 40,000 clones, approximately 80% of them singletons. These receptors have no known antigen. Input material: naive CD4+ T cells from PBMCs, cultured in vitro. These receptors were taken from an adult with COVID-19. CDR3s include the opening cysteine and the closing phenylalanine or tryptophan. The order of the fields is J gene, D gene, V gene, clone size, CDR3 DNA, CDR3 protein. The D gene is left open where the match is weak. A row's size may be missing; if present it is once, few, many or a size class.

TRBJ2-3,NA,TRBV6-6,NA,TGTGCCAGCAGTTACTTGGACCCCCGGGTGGATACGCAGTATTTT,CASSYLDPRVDTQYF
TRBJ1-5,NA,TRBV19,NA,TGTGCCAGTAGTATACAGGGTGGGGGTCAGCCCCAGCATTTT,CASSIQGGGQPQHF
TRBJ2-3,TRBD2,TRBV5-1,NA,TGCGCCAGCAGCTCGAGACTAGCGGCTAGCACAGATACGCAGTATTTT,CASSSRLAASTDTQYF
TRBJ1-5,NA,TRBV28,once,TGTGCCAGCAGTTTTCGGCCTCAGCCCCAGCATTTT,CASSFRPQPQHF
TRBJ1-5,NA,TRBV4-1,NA,TGCGCCAGCAGCCAAGCGGGGACTCAGAACCGTAATCAGCCCCAGCATTTT,CASSQAGTQNRNQPQHF
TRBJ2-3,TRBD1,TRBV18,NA,TGTGCCAGCTCACCAACGAGACAGGGGATCACAGATACGCAGTATTTT,CASSPTRQGITDTQYF
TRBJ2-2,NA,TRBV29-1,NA,TGCAGCGTTGAAGCCCAAGGGAGCGGGGAGCTGTTTTTT,CSVEAQGSGELFF
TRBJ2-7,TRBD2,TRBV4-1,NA,TGCGCCAGCAGCCACCCGGGACGGGGGGAAGATCAGTACTTC,CASSHPGRGEDQYF
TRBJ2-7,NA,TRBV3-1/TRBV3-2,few,TGTGCCAGCAGCCAAGATGTACGCGAGCAGTACTTC,CASSQDVREQYF
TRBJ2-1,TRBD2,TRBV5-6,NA,TGTGCCAGCAGCTTTCGGACTAGCGGGAGCCCCTTTTACAATGAGCAGTTCTTC,CASSFRTSGSPFYNEQFF
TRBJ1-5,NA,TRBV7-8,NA,TGTGCCAGCAGCCCCCCAGGGGATCAGCCCCAGCATTTT,CASSPPGDQPQHF
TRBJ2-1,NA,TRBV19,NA,TGTGCCAGCGCCCTTTACTCCTACAATGAGCAGTTCTTC,CASALYSYNEQFF
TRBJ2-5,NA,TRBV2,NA,TGTGCCGGAGGACGGGGTAGAGGAGAGACCCAGTACTTC,CAGGRGRGETQYF
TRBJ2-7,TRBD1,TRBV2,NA,TGTGCCAGCAGTAGACAGGGGTCCTACGAGCAGTACTTC,CASSRQGSYEQYF
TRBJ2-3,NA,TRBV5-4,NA,TGTGCCAGCAGCTTAAGCACAAGCACAGATACGCAGTATTTT,CASSLSTSTDTQYF
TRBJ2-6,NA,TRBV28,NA,TGTGCCAGCAGTCCCTACCGCTCTGGGGCCAACGTCCTGACTTTC,CASSPYRSGANVLTF
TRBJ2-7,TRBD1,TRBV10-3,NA,TGTGCCATCAGTGAGGGGACAGCAAGCTCCTACGAGCAGTACTTC,CAISEGTASSYEQYF
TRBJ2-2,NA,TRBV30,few,TGTGCCTGCTCGCAGCGGACCACCGGGGAGCTGTTTTTT,CACSQRTTGELFF
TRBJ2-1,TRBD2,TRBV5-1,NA,TGCGCCAGCGTCGGGACTAGCGGGAGCGATGAGCAGTTCTTC,CASVGTSGSDEQFF
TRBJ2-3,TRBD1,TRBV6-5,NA,TGTGCCAGCAGCCCGGGACAGGGGGCGCGATATACGCAGTATTTT,CASSPGQGARYTQYF
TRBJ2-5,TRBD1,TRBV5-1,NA,TGCGCCAGCAGCTTGTTCCAGGGGGCAGGGGAGACCCAGTACTTC,CASSLFQGAGETQYF
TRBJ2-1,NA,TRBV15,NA,TGTGCCACCAGCCTCAGGGGATCGGGCCACAATGAGCAGTTCTTC,CATSLRGSGHNEQFF
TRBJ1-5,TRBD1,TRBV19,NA,TGTGCCAGTAGCACAAGCGGGACAGTGCCGACCCAGCATTTT,CASSTSGTVPTQHF
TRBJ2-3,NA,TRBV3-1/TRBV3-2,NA,TGTGCCAGCAGCCACGCGGTCACAGATACGCAGTATTTT,CASSHAVTDTQYF
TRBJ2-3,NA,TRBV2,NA,TGTGCCAGCAGTGAAGCTTGGAGTTCAGATACGCAGTATTTT,CASSEAWSSDTQYF
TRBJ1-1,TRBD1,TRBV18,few,TGTGCCAGCTCTTTGGGACAGGGGTTGAACACTGAAGCTTTCTTT,CASSLGQGLNTEAFF
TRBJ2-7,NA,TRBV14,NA,TGTGCCAGCAGCCAAGTAAGGCCGGGAGATGGATCCGAGCAGTACTTC,CASSQVRPGDGSEQYF
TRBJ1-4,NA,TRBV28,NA,TGTGCCAGCAGTTTAGGAGTGACGAACGAAAAACTGTTTTTT,CASSLGVTNEKLFF
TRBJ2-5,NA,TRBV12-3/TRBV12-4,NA,TGTGCCAGCAGTTTAGGGGAGACCCAGTACTTC,CASSLGETQYF
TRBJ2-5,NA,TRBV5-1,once,TGCGCCAGCAGCTTGGTGGTCAGGGGAGGAACGGAGACCCAGTACTTC,CASSLVVRGGTETQYF
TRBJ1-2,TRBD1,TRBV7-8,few,TGTGCCAGCAGCTTAGGGGACAGCTATGGCTACACCTTC,CASSLGDSYGYTF
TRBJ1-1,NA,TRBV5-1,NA,TGCGCCAGCAGCAGGGGAGGACGGTTAGGGAACACTGAAGCTTTCTTT,CASSRGGRLGNTEAFF